The entry below describes one TCR beta chain. The junction departs from germline at one end; a sequencing error may be responsible. These data originate in a study of T cell repertoires in cytomegalovirus infection. Across the whole study: In public TCR beta signatures, there were indications of both CMV infection and matching HLA type.

In germline, CDR1 is DFQATT, CDR2 SNEGSKA (reference sequence). The CDR3 covers 10 residues. MiXCR was run by TCRdb on the reads, yielding one entry per CDR3 protein. Of nearly 450,000 distinct CDR3 sequences listed, approximately 32% were seen once; the top ten hold roughly 15%. The clonotype comes from a human donor in good health (CMV status not recorded). Some clones in this sample may be carry-over from other donors' samples. The specimen was PBMCs. V and J are TRBV20-1 and TRBJ2-7; D call uncertain. CDR3 in amino acids: CSARDVGYVF. DNA of the CDR3: TGCAGTGCTAGAGATGTGGGGTACGTCTTC.